This TCR beta chain was recorded in a study of CD4+ T cells in melanoma. Whole-study findings and limits: A reported correlation linked neoantigen-specific CD4+ T cells to CD8+, macrophage and B cell function. Reportedly, melanoma neoantigen-specific CD4+ T cells showed varied differentiation states.

Germline loops: CDR1 MNHEY, CDR2 SMNVEV (reference sequence). This CDR3 spans 15 amino acids. V was cut by 6 bases and J by 0 bases, with 12 bases left in between. Worth noting for this clone: No antigen is known for it.

The method was immunoSEQ multiplex PCR; TCRdb's version includes in-frame clones alone and lacks a portion of them. The sample yields about 55,000 clones, roughly two thirds seen once. The clonotype comes from a human donor with melanoma. V gene TRBV27 combines with J gene TRBJ2-1; D gene unclear. Source material: tumor tissue. The CDR3 region has the DNA TGTGCCAGCAGCGCCCGGCAGCTCTCCTACAATGAGCAGTTCTTC. This gives the protein CASSARQLSYNEQFF.